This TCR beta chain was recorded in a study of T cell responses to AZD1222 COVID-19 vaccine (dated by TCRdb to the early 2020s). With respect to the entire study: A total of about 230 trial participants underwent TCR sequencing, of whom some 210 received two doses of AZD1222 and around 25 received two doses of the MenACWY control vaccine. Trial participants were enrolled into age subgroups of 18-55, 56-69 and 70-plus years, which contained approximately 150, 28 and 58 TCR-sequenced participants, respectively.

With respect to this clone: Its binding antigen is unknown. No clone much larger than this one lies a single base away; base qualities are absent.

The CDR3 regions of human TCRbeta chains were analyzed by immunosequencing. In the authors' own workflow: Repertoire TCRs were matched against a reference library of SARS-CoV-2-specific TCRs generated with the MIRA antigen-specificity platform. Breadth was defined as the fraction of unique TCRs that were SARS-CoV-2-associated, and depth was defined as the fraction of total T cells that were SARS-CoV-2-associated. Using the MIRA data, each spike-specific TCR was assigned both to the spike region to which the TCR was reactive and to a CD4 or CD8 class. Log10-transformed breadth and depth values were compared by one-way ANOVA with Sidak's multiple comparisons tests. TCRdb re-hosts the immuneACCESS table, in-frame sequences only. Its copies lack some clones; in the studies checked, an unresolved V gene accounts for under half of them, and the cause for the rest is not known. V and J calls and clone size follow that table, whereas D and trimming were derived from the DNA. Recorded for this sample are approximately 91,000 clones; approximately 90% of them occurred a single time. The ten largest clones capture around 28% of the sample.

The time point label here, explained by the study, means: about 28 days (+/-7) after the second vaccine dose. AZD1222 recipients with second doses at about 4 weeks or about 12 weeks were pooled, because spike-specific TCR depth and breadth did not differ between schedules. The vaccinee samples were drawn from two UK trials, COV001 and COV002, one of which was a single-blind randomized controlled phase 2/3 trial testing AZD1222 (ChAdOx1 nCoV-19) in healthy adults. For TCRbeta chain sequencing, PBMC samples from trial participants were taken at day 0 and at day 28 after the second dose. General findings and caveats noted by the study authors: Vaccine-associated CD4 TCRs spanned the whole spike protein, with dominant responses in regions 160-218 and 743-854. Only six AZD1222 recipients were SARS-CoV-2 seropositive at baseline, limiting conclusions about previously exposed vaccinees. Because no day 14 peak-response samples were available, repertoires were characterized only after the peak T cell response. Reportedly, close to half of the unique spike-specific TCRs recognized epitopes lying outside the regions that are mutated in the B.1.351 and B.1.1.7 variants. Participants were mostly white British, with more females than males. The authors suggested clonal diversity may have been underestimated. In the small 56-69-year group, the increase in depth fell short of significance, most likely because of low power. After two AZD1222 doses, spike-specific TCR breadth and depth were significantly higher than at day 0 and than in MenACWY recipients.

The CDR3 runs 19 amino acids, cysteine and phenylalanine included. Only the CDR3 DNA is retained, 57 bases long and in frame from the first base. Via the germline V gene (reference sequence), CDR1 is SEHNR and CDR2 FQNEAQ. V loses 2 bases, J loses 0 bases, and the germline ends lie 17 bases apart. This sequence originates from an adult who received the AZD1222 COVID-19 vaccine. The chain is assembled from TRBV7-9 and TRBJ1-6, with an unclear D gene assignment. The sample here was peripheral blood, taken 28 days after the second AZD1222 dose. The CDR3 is CASSLSLVSVSSYNSPLHF. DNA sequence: TGTGCCAGCAGCTTATCTTTGGTGTCAGTGAGCTCCTATAATTCACCCCTCCACTTT.